One and the same sample provided the 20 T cell receptor beta chains below, sequenced in a study of T cells in Graves' hyperthyroidism and ophthalmopathy. RNA transcripts were the template for amplifying TCR beta CDR3 regions. HTBI primers drove first-round RT-PCR of the TCR CDR3. TCRdb recomputed calls from the multiplex PCR reads with MiXCR, one row per CDR3 protein. Of about 840,000 distinct CDR3 sequences listed, roughly 40% are singletons. Sequenced: blood. The receptors come from a man between 18 and 29 years old with Graves' hyperthyroidism.

This chain links TRBV20-1 with TRBJ1-3; 8 bases are shared with TRBD1. The CDR3 sequence is 14 residues long. V shed 1 base, J shed 4 bases, and the junction held 3 bases outside the gene matches. The germline CDR1 and CDR2 sequences are DFQATT and SNEGSKA (reference sequence). The CDR3 region has the DNA TGCAGTGCTAGAGGACAGGGGCAAGGAAACACCATATATTTT. It encodes CSARGQGQGNTIYF.

The genes are TRBV7-2 and TRBJ2-2; 8 nucleotides align to TRBD1. Losses at the gene ends were 2 bases for V and 5 bases for J; bases not matched to a gene: 7. CDR1 is SGHTA and CDR2 is FQGNSA in the germline V gene. There are 16 residues in the CDR3. CDR3 region: CASSLLQGVRTGELFF. The DNA of the CDR3 is TGTGCCAGCAGCTTATTACAGGGGGTTAGGACCGGGGAGCTGTTTTTT.

V gene TRBV9 combines with J gene TRBJ2-2; 8 bases line up with TRBD2. V trimming: 5 bases; J trimming: 4 bases; junction bases outside the gene matches: 4. The CDR3 runs 14 residues. Germline lookup yields CDR1 SGDLS and CDR2 YYNGEE. CDR3 sequence (DNA): TGTGCCAGCAGTTCCGGGGGGGGCACCGGGGAGCTGTTTTTT. This sequence encodes CASSSGGGTGELFF.

Note on this clonotype: One end of the junction varies from germline; a read error may be responsible. The V and J genes are TRBV6-5 and TRBJ2-2, with 9 nucleotides matching TRBD1. CDR3 size: 17 residues. In germline, CDR1 is MNHEY, CDR2 SVGAGI. The CDR3 is CAISYSPGQGSTGELFF. The CDR3 region has the DNA TGTGCCATCAGTTACTCTCCAGGACAGGGGTCCACCGGGGAGCTGTTTTTT.

The chain joins TRBV5-1 to TRBJ1-1; TRBD1 matches at 10 bases. From germline, CDR1 is SGHRS and CDR2 YFSETQ. The CDR3 has 14 amino acids. V lost 4 bases, J lost 6 bases, and 6 bases stayed unmatched. The CDR3 nucleotides read TGCGCCAGCAGCGCGGGACAGGGGATGTCTGAAGCTTTCTTT. Translated, it gives CASSAGQGMSEAFF.

This clonotype has just a few counts. Its ends do not fully match the called genes, so a read error is possible. The chain recombines TRBV4-1 with TRBJ1-1; tentative D call: TRBD1 (5 bases). Germline lookup yields CDR1 MGHRA and CDR2 YSYEKL. There are 13 residues in the CDR3. In nucleotides, the CDR3 is TGTGCCAGCAGCCAAGATCGTGAGGGGAAGGCTTTCTTT. Encoded protein: CASSQDREGKAFF.

The chain links TRBV4-3 to TRBJ2-7, with D uncertain. CDR3 length: 15 amino acids. Germline CDR1 LGHNA, CDR2 YSLEER. V lost 0 bases to trimming and J lost 1 base, with 10 bases between them. The CDR3 sequence is CASSQDDDTSYEQYF. The CDR3 coding sequence is TGCGCCAGCAGCCAAGACGACGACACTTCCTACGAGCAGTACTTC.

The gene calls are TRBV20-1 and TRBJ2-3; a possible D gene is TRBD2 (5 bases). Germline V gene lookup returns CDR1 DFQATT and CDR2 SNEGSKA (reference sequence). Trimming pared 4 bases from V and 5 bases from J, leaving 19 bases between. This CDR3 spans 15 amino acids. The CDR3 sequence is CSAKETTPGVDTQYF. In DNA form, the CDR3 reads TGCAGTGCTAAGGAGACTACTCCTGGAGTAGATACGCAGTATTTT.

This clonotype showed up many times. The V gene is TRBV29-1, the J gene TRBJ1-3; D remains ambiguous. With 0 bases removed from V and 0 bases from J, the gap between germline ends came to 12 bases. This CDR3 comprises 16 residues. Germline CDR1 reads SQVTM; CDR2 reads ANQGSEA. CDR3 region: CSVEDRALPSGNTIYF. CDR3 bases: TGCAGCGTTGAAGATCGGGCACTACCCTCTGGAAACACCATATATTTT. The variable domain in full, completed from reference TRBV29-1 and TRBJ1-3, reads SAVISQKPSRDICQRGTSLTIQCQVDSQVTMMFWYRQQPGQSLTLIATANQGSEATYESGFVIDKFPISRPNLTFSTLTVSNMSPEDSSIYLCSVEDRALPSGNTIYFGEGSWLTVV.

Comments on this clonotype: A much larger clone sits a single nucleotide away, making a read error possible. V usage is TRBV7-9 and J usage is TRBJ1-5, with D perhaps matching TRBD1 (5 bases). The germline V gene has CDR1 SEHNR and CDR2 FQNEAQ (reference sequence). The CDR3 has 13 residues. The CDR3 is CAGSKGPNQPQHF. The CDR3 nucleotides read TGTGCCGGCAGCAAGGGGCCCAATCAGCCCCAGCATTTT.

This clonotype occurred many times. The rearrangement uses TRBV10-3 and TRBJ2-2; D is uncertain. Between the trimmed V and J ends, which lost 2 bases and 3 bases, there was a span of 7 bases. Looked up from germline, CDR1 is ENHRY and CDR2 is SYGVKD. CDR3 length: 14 residues. The CDR3 region is CAISETLYTGELFF. CDR3 DNA: TGTGCCATCAGTGAGACCTTATACACCGGGGAGCTGTTTTTT.

Comments on this clonotype: One end of the junction does not line up with germline, which may come from a read error. The chain employs TRBV20-1 and TRBJ2-5; TRBD2 matches 8 bases. CDR3 length: 15 amino acids. The germline V gene has CDR1 DFQATT and CDR2 SNEGSKA (reference sequence). CDR3 amino acids: CSARSAGSGVEAQYF. As DNA, the CDR3 is TGCAGTGCTAGAAGTGCGGGTAGCGGGGTAGAGGCCCAGTACTTC.

The genes are TRBV29-1 and TRBJ1-2; 9 bases fit TRBD1. The CDR3 sequence is 12 residues long. V was clipped by 5 bases and J by 6 bases; unmatched bases: 4. Germline-derived CDR1 and CDR2 are SQVTM and ANQGSEA. The CDR3 DNA follows: TGCAGCGTTACGGGACAGGGAAATGGCTACACCTTC. Translating gives CSVTGQGNGYTF.

This rearrangement joins TRBV13 to TRBJ1-2, with TRBD1 identical over 7 bases. The CDR3 totals 14 residues. Germline V gene sequence: CDR1 PRHDT, CDR2 FYEKMQ (reference sequence). V shed 0 bases, J shed 7 bases, and the junction held 5 bases outside the gene matches. CDR3: CASSLGAGGSGYTF. In nucleotides, the CDR3 is TGTGCCAGCAGCTTAGGTGCAGGGGGAAGTGGCTACACCTTC.

The chain has TRBV4-2 and TRBJ1-6; tentatively, D is TRBD1 (5 bases). Germline V lookup: CDR1 LGHNA, CDR2 YNFKEQ. V lost 2 bases, J lost 7 bases, and 9 bases lay in between. The CDR3 extends over 14 amino acids. CDR3 sequence reads: CASSQSDRNSPLHF. The CDR3 DNA reads TGTGCCAGCAGCCAATCTGACAGAAATTCACCCCTCCACTTT.

There are a few counts of this clonotype. CDR3 region: CASQSGTGGYEQYF. The CDR3 region has the DNA TGTGCCTCTCAATCCGGGACAGGGGGGTACGAGCAGTACTTC. The V gene is TRBV10-3, the J gene TRBJ2-7; 11 nucleotides align to TRBD1. Trimming took 11 bases from V and 4 from J; bases not matched to a gene: 10. This CDR3 is built from 14 residues. Per germline, CDR1 ENHRY and CDR2 SYGVKD.

The rearrangement uses TRBV6-2 or TRBV6-3 and TRBJ2-7, with D perhaps matching TRBD1 (6 bases). Trimming took 6 bases from V and 2 from J, leaving 8 bases between them. CDR1 is MNHEY, CDR2 SVGEGT, per germline. The length of the CDR3 is 12 residues. CDR3 DNA: TGTGCCAGCAGGGACAGTACCTACGAGCAGTACTTC. It codes for CASRDSTYEQYF.

This clonotype was recorded many times. This chain links TRBV10-3 with TRBJ1-1; D is ambiguous. This CDR3 has 12 amino acids. V was cut by 10 bases and J by 1 base, with 10 bases left in between. CDR1 is ENHRY and CDR2 is SYGVKD in the germline V gene. In DNA, the CDR3 is TGTGCCAACGGACGGGAGAACACTGAAGCTTTCTTT. It encodes CANGRENTEAFF.

V and J are TRBV19 and TRBJ1-1; D gene ambiguous. Germline values: CDR1 LNHDA, CDR2 SQIVND (reference sequence). This CDR3 has 14 residues. Deletions cut 3 bases from V and 1 base from J, with 9 bases between. CDR3 region: CASSIPTSNTEAFF. CDR3 in DNA: TGTGCCAGTAGTATCCCCACGTCGAACACTGAAGCTTTCTTT.

This clonotype was seen ten or more times. The chain links TRBV19 to TRBJ1-3; D is ambiguous. With 3 bases removed from V and 0 bases from J, the gap between germline ends came to 12 bases. The CDR3 is 16 residues long. CDR1 and CDR2 (germline): LNHDA, SQIVND (reference sequence). The CDR3 coding sequence is TGTGCCAGTAGTATGCTCCGGGGATACTCTGGAAACACCATATATTTT. Translating it yields CASSMLRGYSGNTIYF.